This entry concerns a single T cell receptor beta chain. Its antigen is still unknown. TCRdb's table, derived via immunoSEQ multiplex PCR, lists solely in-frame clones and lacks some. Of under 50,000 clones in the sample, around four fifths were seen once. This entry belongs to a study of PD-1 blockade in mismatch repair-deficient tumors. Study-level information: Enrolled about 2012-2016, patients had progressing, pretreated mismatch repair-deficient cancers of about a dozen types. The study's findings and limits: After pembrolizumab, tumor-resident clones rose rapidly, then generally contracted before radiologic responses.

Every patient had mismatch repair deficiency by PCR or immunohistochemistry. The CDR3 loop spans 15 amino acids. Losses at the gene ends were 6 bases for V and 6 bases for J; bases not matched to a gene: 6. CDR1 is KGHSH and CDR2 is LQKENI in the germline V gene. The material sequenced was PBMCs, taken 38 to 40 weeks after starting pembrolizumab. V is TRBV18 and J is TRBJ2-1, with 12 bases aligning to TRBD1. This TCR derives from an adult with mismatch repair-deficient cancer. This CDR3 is CASSPGQGARNEQFF. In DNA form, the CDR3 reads TGTGCCAGCTCGCCGGGACAGGGGGCGCGCAATGAGCAGTTCTTC.